This entry features one T cell receptor beta chain sequence. Original processing notes: It was from reference gene primer amplification that nucleated cell counts were estimated. This table comes from immunoSEQ multiplex PCR, and its TCRdb copy is limited to in-frame clones, with some not included. V and J calls and clone size are copied from that table; D and trimming were computed from the DNA. This sample yields approximately 190,000 clones, of which roughly four fifths are seen a single time; around 6.3% belongs to the top ten. This sample stems from a study of blood T cell repertoires in COVID-19. The V gene end was trimmed by 6 bases and the J gene end by 0 bases; junction bases not matched to a gene: 11. The germline CDR1 and CDR2 sequences are SNHLY and FYNNEI. The CDR3 runs 17 residues.

The TCR was taken from a woman between 35 and 50 years old with acute or convalescent COVID-19. This chain links TRBV2 with TRBJ2-4; 7 nucleotides match TRBD1. The sequencing sample was made of peripheral blood. The CDR3, as DNA: TGTGCCAGCAGCCTTACCGGGACAGATCGAGCCAAAAACATTCAGTACTTC. This translates into CASSLTGTDRAKNIQYF.